A selection of T cell receptor beta chains follows, all from one sample in a study of cytomegalovirus exposure and HLA in healthy donors. Only in-frame clones appear in the TCRdb table, and some are missing; sequencing was by immunoSEQ multiplex PCR. The sample contains roughly 130,000 clones, about 80% of which appear only once. Input material: PBMCs. All receptors come from a male donor in good health and CMV-seropositive. The CDR3 runs from the conserved cysteine through the conserved F or W. The order of the fields is clone size, V gene, J gene, D gene, CDR3 protein, CDR3 DNA. The D gene is left open where the match is weak. Clone sizes are given selectively: once, few, many, or a class where the clone is expanded.

-	TRBV25-1	TRBJ2-3	-	CASGIALLDTQYF	TGTGCTTCGGGGATAGCACTTTTAGATACGCAGTATTTT
-	TRBV18	TRBJ1-1	TRBD1	CASSPGTVREAFF	TGTGCCAGCTCACCCGGGACAGTGCGTGAAGCTTTCTTT
-	TRBV5-1	TRBJ2-7	TRBD1	CASSLEGAPYEQYF	TGCGCCAGCAGCTTGGAGGGGGCCCCCTACGAGCAGTACTTC
-	TRBV19	TRBJ2-1	TRBD2	CASSWTSGRAAYNEQFF	TGTGCCAGTAGCTGGACTAGCGGGAGGGCCGCCTACAATGAGCAGTTCTTC
-	TRBV6-6	TRBJ1-1	TRBD1	CASSDRENTEAFF	TGTGCCAGCTCGGACAGGGAAAACACTGAAGCTTTCTTT
-	TRBV7-3	TRBJ2-2	-	CASSPDRNTGELFF	TGTGCCAGCAGCCCGGACAGGAACACCGGGGAGCTGTTTTTT
-	TRBV15	TRBJ2-4	-	CATSRDRMAQGRNIQYF	TGTGCCACCAGCAGAGATCGAATGGCCCAGGGTAGAAACATTCAGTACTTC
-	TRBV21-1	TRBJ2-6	-	CASSKLGTQGLGANVLTF	TGTGCCAGCAGCAAACTCGGGACACAGGGTCTTGGGGCCAACGTCCTGACTTTC
-	TRBV18	TRBJ1-3	-	CASSPPGHNSGNTIYF	TGTGCCAGCTCACCACCGGGACACAACTCTGGAAACACCATATATTTT
-	TRBV5-1	TRBJ1-1	-	CASSLGSEAFF	TGCGCCAGCAGCTTGGGTAGTGAAGCTTTCTTT
-	TRBV2	TRBJ1-1	-	CASTFARDPTEAFF	TGTGCCAGCACTTTCGCTCGGGATCCCACTGAAGCTTTCTTT
-	TRBV15	TRBJ2-5	-	CATTTRSGPAETQYF	TGTGCCACCACTACTAGATCTGGACCCGCGGAGACCCAGTACTTC
-	TRBV5-8	TRBJ2-2	TRBD1	CASSLVVRGHGELFF	TGTGCCAGCAGCTTGGTTGTCAGGGGGCACGGGGAGCTGTTTTTT
-	TRBV2	TRBJ2-6	-	CASMANSGANVLTF	TGTGCCAGCATGGCAAACTCTGGGGCCAACGTCCTGACTTTC
-	TRBV5-4	TRBJ1-2	-	CASRAASYGYTF	TGTGCCAGCCGAGCTGCTTCCTATGGCTACACCTTC
-	TRBV5-1	TRBJ1-1	-	CASSYLQGQNTEAFF	TGCGCCAGCAGCTACTTACAGGGACAGAACACTGAAGCTTTCTTT
-	TRBV11-2	TRBJ2-7	TRBD1	CASSQGEGILYEQYF	TGTGCCAGCAGCCAGGGGGAAGGCATCCTCTACGAGCAGTACTTC
-	TRBV9	TRBJ2-7	-	CASSVDGSNEQYF	TGTGCCAGCAGCGTAGATGGTAGCAACGAGCAGTACTTC
-	TRBV5-1	TRBJ1-1	-	CASSLVETEAFF	TGCGCCAGCAGCTTGGTTGAGACTGAAGCTTTCTTT
-	TRBV6-6	TRBJ1-1	TRBD1	CASTTGGADTEAFF	TGTGCCAGCACAACAGGGGGCGCGGACACTGAAGCTTTCTTT
-	TRBV6-1	TRBJ2-7	-	CASSVLVGNEQYF	TGTGCCAGCAGTGTACTAGTGGGGAACGAGCAGTACTTC
-	TRBV9	TRBJ1-2	TRBD1	CASSRWDRSRGYTF	TGTGCCAGCAGCAGGTGGGACAGGTCGAGGGGCTACACCTTC
-	TRBV11-2	TRBJ2-7	-	CASSLEGRSYEQYF	TGTGCCAGCAGCTTAGAGGGCAGAAGCTACGAGCAGTACTTC
-	TRBV5-4	TRBJ1-1	-	CASSSQESEAFF	TGTGCCAGCAGCTCCCAGGAATCTGAAGCTTTCTTT
-	TRBV6-5	TRBJ2-7	-	CASSYSMLASTYEQYF	TGTGCCAGCAGTTACTCGATGCTAGCCTCGACCTACGAGCAGTACTTC
-	TRBV5-4	TRBJ1-4	TRBD1	CASSLSGTGGEKLFF	TGTGCCAGCAGCTTGTCCGGGACAGGGGGTGAAAAACTGTTTTTT
-	TRBV6-6	TRBJ2-1	TRBD2	CASSQSGRPPNNEQFF	TGTGCCAGCAGTCAAAGCGGGAGGCCCCCCAACAATGAGCAGTTCTTC
-	TRBV2	TRBJ1-5	TRBD1	CASRVDRTGGNQPQHF	TGTGCCAGCAGGGTGGACAGGACCGGGGGCAATCAGCCCCAGCATTTT
-	TRBV6-5	TRBJ2-5	TRBD1	CASSSGTGQIETQYF	TGTGCCAGCAGTAGCGGGACAGGGCAAATAGAGACCCAGTACTTC
-	TRBV10-3	TRBJ1-1	TRBD1	CAIRPGQGARGTEAFF	TGTGCCATCAGGCCGGGACAGGGGGCGAGAGGAACTGAAGCTTTCTTT
few	TRBV6-5	TRBJ1-3	TRBD1	CASSYTGTDSGNTIYF	TGTGCCAGCAGCTACACCGGGACAGACTCTGGAAACACCATATATTTT
-	TRBV5-5	TRBJ2-6	-	CASSLATGLSGANVLTF	TGTGCCAGCAGCTTGGCGACGGGTTTAAGTGGGGCCAACGTCCTGACTTTC
-	TRBV9	TRBJ1-4	TRBD1	CASSVGGTGGPDEKLFF	TGTGCCAGCAGCGTAGGGGGGACAGGGGGCCCGGATGAAAAACTGTTTTTT
-	TRBV7-9	TRBJ2-7	TRBD2	CASSPSTSGIGGSEQYF	TGTGCCAGCAGCCCGTCGACTAGCGGGATCGGGGGGAGCGAGCAGTACTTC
few	TRBV28	TRBJ2-7	TRBD2	CASSLWREVYEQYF	TGTGCCAGCAGTTTATGGCGGGAGGTTTACGAGCAGTACTTC
-	TRBV28	TRBJ1-1	-	CASSFPEGMNTEAFF	TGTGCCAGCAGTTTCCCGGAGGGGATGAACACTGAAGCTTTCTTT
once	TRBV11-2	TRBJ2-3	TRBD1	CASSFSNRGRTDTQYF	TGTGCCAGCAGCTTCTCGAACAGGGGGAGGACAGATACGCAGTATTTT
-	TRBV15	TRBJ2-1	-	CATSGGSGYNEQFF	TGTGCCACCAGTGGGGGGAGCGGATACAATGAGCAGTTCTTC
-	TRBV7-9	TRBJ1-4	-	CASSLGLDRYNEKLFF	TGTGCCAGCAGCTTAGGACTTGACAGGTACAATGAAAAACTGTTTTTT
-	TRBV5-1	TRBJ2-7	-	CASSLNYEQYF	TGCGCCAGCAGCTTGAACTACGAGCAGTACTTC
-	TRBV4-1	TRBJ2-7	-	CASSARSGGYEQYF	TGCGCCAGCAGCGCCCGGTCAGGAGGCTACGAGCAGTACTTC
-	TRBV19	TRBJ1-1	TRBD1	CASSPATGGSNTEAFF	TGTGCCAGTAGCCCCGCGACAGGGGGATCGAACACTGAAGCTTTCTTT